Reported below is one TCR beta chain. What it binds is unknown. This record belongs to a study of cytomegalovirus exposure and HLA in healthy donors. Study findings and constraints: It was confirmed in vitro that a few of the CMV-associated chains were specific for CMV antigens.

It was healthy bone marrow donors who served as donors. 60 Vbeta and 13 Jbeta primers were used in PCR. Some clones are missing from TCRdb's copy, which holds only in-frame ones; the method was immunoSEQ multiplex PCR. Among about 150,000 clones, around 85% were seen once, and the ten largest hold 1.3%. The CDR3 has 16 amino acids. V dropped 6 bases and J dropped 2 bases, with 19 bases sitting between them. Germline assignment: CDR1 SGHVS and CDR2 FQNEAQ. The sample consisted of PBMCs. The chain couples TRBV7-8 to TRBJ2-5, with D possibly matching TRBD2 (6 bases). The TCR originated in a man in his fifties in good health and CMV-seropositive. CDR3 nucleotide sequence: TGTGCCAGCAGGATTTGGGGTCGGGGGACTCAAGAGACCCAGTACTTC. Translation gives CASRIWGRGTQETQYF.